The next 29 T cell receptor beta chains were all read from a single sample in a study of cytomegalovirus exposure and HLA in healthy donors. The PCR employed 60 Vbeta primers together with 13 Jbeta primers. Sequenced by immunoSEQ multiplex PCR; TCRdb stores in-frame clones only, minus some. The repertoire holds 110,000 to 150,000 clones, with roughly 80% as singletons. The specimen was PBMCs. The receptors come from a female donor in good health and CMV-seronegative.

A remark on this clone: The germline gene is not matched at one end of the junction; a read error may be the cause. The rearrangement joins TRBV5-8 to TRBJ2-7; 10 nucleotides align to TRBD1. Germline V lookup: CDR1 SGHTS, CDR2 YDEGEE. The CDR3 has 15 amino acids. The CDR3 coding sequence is TGTGCCAGCAGTTTGGGACAGGGGATCCCGGGGGAGCAGTACTTC. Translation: CASSLGQGIPGEQYF.

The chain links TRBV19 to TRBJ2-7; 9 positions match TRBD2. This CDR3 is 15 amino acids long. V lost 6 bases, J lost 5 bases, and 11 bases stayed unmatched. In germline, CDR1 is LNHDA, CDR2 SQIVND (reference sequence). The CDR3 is CASSRPREGVNEQYF. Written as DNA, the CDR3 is TGTGCCAGTAGCCGACCGCGGGAGGGGGTGAACGAGCAGTACTTC.

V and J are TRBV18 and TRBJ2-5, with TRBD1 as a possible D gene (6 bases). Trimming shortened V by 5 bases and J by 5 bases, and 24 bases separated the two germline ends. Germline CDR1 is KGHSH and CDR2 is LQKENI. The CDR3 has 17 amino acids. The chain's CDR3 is CASSYGVEWGQTETQYF. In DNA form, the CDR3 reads TGTGCCAGCTCATACGGGGTAGAGTGGGGGCAGACGGAGACCCAGTACTTC.

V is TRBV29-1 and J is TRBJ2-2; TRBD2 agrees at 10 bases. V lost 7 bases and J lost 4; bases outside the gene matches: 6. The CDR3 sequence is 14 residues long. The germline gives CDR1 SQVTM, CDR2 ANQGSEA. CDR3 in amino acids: CSALAGAGTGELFF. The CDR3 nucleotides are TGCAGCGCTCTAGCGGGAGCGGGCACCGGGGAGCTGTTTTTT.

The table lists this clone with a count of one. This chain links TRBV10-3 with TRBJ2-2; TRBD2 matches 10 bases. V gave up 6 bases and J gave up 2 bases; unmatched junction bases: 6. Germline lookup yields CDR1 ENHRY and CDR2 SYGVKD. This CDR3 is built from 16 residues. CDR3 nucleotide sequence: TGTGCCATCAGCCCCGGGACTAGCGCTAACACCGGGGAGCTGTTTTTT. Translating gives CAISPGTSANTGELFF.

CDR3 sequence (DNA): TGTGCCAGCAGCACGACTAGCGGGGTGAATGAGCAGTTCTTC. Translated: CASSTTSGVNEQFF. The V call is TRBV7-3, the J call TRBJ2-1; 11 bases agree with TRBD2. Per germline, CDR1 SGHTA and CDR2 FQGTGA. The CDR3 is made up of 14 amino acids. The ends lost 5 bases at V and 7 bases at J; junction bases unmatched: 4.

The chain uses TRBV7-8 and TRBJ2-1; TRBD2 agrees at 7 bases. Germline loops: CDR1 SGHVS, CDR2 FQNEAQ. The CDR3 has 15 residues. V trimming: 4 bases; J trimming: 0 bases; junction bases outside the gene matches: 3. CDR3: CASSSGRISYNEQFF. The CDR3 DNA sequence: TGTGCCAGCAGCTCCGGGAGGATCTCCTACAATGAGCAGTTCTTC.

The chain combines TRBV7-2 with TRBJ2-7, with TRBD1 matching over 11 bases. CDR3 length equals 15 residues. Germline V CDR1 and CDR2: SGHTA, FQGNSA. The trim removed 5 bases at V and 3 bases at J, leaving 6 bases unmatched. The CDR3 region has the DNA TGTGCCAGCAGCCAGGACAGGGGGCGCATCTACGAGCAGTACTTC. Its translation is CASSQDRGRIYEQYF.

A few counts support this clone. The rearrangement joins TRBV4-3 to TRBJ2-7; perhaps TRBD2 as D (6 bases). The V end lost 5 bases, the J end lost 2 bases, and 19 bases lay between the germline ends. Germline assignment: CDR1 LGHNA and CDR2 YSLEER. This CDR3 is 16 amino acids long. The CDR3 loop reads CASSFSGNGEAYEQYF. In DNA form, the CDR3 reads TGCGCCAGCAGCTTCTCCGGGAATGGGGAGGCCTACGAGCAGTACTTC.

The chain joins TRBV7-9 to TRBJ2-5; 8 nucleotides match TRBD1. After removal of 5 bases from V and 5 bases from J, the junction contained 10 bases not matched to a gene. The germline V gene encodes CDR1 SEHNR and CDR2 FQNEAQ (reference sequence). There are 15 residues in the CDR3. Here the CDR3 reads CASSPLTGGRETQYF. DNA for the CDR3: TGTGCCAGCAGCCCCCTAACAGGGGGTAGGGAGACCCAGTACTTC.

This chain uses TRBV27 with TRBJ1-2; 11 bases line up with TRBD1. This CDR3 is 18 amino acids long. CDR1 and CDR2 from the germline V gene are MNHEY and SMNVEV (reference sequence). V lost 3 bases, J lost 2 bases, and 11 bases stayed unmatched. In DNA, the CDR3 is TGTGCCAGCAGTTTCCTCGGTTGGGACAGGGGGACCAACTATGGCTACACCTTC. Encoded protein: CASSFLGWDRGTNYGYTF.

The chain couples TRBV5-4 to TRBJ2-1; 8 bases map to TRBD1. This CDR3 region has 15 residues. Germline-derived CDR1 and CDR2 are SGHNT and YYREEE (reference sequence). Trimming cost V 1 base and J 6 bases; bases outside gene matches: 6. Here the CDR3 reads CASSLMQGAGNEQFF. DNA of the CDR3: TGTGCCAGCAGCTTGATGCAGGGGGCCGGCAATGAGCAGTTCTTC.

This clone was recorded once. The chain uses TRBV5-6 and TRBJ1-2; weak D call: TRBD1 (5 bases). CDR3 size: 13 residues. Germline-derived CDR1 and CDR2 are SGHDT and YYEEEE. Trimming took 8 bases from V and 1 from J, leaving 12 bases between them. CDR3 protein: CASLIGGNYGYTF. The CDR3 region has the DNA TGTGCCAGTTTAATCGGGGGTAACTATGGCTACACCTTC.

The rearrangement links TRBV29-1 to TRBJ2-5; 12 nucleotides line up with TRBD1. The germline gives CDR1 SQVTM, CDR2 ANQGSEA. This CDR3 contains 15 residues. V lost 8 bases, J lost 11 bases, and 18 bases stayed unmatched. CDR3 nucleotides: TGCAGCACCACGGGACAGGGGGCATTAGGTGGAGAGCAGTACTTC. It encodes CSTTGQGALGGEQYF.

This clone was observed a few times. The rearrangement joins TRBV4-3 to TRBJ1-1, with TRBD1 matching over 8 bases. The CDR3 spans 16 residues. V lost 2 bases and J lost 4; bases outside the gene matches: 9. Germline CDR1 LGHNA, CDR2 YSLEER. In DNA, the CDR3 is TGCGCCAGCAGCCAACTTACCCAGGGGGCGGGCACTGAAGCTTTCTTT. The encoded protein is CASSQLTQGAGTEAFF.

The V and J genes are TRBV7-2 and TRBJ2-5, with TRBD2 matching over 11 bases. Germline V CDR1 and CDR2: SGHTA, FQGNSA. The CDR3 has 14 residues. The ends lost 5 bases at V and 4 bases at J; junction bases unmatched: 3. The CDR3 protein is CASSPGLAGETQYF. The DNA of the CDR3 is TGTGCCAGCAGCCCAGGACTAGCGGGAGAGACCCAGTACTTC.

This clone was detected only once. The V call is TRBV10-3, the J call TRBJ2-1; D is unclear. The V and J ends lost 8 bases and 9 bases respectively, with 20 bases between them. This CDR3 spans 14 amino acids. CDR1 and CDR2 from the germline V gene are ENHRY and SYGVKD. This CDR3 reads CAIDSTSETGEQFF. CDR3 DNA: TGTGCCATCGATAGCACATCGGAGACCGGTGAGCAGTTCTTC.

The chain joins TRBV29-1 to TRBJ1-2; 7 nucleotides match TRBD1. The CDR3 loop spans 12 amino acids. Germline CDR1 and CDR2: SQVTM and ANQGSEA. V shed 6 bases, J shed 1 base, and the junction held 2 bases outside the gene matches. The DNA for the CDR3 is TGCAGCGTAGGGGACAGTAACTATGGCTACACCTTC. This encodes CSVGDSNYGYTF.

The CDR3 protein is CASSSLQGVHEQYF. DNA for the CDR3: TGTGCCAGCAGCTCTTTACAGGGAGTCCACGAGCAGTACTTC. V is TRBV5-5 and J is TRBJ2-7; a possible D gene is TRBD1 (6 bases). Germline assignment: CDR1 SGHKS and CDR2 YYEKEE (reference sequence). Trimming stripped 3 bases from V and 5 bases from J, with 15 bases between. CDR3 size: 14 residues.

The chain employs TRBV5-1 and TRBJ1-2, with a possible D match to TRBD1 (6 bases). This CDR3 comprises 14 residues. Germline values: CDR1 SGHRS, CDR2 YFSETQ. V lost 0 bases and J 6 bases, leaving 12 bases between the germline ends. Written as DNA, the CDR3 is TGCGCCAGCAGCTTGGCCTCCAGGGGTGATGGCTACACCTTC. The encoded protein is CASSLASRGDGYTF.

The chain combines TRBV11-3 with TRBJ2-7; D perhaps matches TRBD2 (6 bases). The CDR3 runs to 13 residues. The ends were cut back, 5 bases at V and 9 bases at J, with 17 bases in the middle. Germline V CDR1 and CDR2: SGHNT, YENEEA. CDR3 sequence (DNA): TGTGCCAGCAGCGCCTCCGGGACTCGGGGGCAGTACTTC. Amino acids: CASSASGTRGQYF.

CDR3 nucleotides: TGTGCCAGCAGTTATGGGCCGATCAACACCGGGGAGCTGTTTTTT. This gives the protein CASSYGPINTGELFF. The chain joins TRBV6-5 to TRBJ2-2, with unresolved D. V was cut by 3 bases and J by 2 bases, with 10 bases left in between. The CDR3 extends over 15 amino acids. Germline CDR1 is MNHEY and CDR2 is SVGAGI.

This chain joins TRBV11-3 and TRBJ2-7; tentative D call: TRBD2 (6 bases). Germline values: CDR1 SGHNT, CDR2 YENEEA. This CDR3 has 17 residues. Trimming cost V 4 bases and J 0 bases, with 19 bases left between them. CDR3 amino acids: CASSSPRERRSSYEQYF. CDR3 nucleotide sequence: TGTGCCAGCAGCTCCCCTCGGGAGAGGAGAAGCTCCTACGAGCAGTACTTC.

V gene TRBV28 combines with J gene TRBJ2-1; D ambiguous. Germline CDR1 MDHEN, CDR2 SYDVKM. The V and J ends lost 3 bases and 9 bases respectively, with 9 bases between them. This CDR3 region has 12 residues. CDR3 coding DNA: TGTGCCAGCAGTTTCTTAGTATCTGAGCAGTTCTTC. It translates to CASSFLVSEQFF.

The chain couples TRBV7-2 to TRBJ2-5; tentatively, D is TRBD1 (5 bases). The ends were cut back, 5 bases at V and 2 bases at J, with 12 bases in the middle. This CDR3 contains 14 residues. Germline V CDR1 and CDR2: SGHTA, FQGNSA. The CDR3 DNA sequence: TGTGCCAGCAGCGCTACAGGAGTACAAGAGACCCAGTACTTC. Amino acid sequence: CASSATGVQETQYF.

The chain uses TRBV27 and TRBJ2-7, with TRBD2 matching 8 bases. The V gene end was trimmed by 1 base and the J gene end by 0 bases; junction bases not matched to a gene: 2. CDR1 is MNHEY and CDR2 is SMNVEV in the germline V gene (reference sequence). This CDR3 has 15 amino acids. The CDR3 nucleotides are TGTGCCAGCAGTTTATTAGGGACTAGCTCCTACGAGCAGTACTTC. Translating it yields CASSLLGTSSYEQYF.

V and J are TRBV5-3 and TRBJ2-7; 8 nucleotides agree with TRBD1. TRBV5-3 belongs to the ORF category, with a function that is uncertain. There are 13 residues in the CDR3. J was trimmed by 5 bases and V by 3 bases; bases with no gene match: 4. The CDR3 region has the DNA TGTGCCAGAAGCTGGACAGGGTTGGACGAGCAGTACTTC. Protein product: CARSWTGLDEQYF.

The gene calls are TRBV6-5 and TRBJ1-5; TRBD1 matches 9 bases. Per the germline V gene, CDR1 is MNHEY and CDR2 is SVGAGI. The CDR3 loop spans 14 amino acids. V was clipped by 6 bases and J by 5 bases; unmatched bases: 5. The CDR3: CASSSTGGDQPQHF. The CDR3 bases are TGTGCCAGCAGCTCTACAGGGGGCGATCAGCCCCAGCATTTT.

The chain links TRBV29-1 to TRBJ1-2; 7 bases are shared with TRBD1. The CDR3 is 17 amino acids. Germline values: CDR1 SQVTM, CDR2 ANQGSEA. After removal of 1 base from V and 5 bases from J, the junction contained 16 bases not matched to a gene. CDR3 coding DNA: TGCAGCGTTGAAGGGGAGAAGTCAGGGGGGATGAGGTATGGCTACACCTTC. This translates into CSVEGEKSGGMRYGYTF.